A selection of T cell receptor beta chains follows, all from one sample in a study of cytomegalovirus exposure and HLA in healthy donors. Produced via immunoSEQ multiplex PCR; TCRdb's table is partial and in-frame only. The data show around 120,000 clones, about 90% seen once. Sequencing used PBMCs. The source of these receptors is a young woman in good health and CMV-seronegative. The CDR3 runs from the conserved cysteine through the conserved F or W. A D gene is named only where the DNA matches it firmly.

J gene | D gene | V gene | CDR3 protein
TRBJ1-3 | TRBD1 | TRBV6-5 | CASSYGGGVLMDTIYF
TRBJ1-2 | . | TRBV9 | CASSVGGDSGANYGYTF
TRBJ1-1 | TRBD1 | TRBV27 | CASSWQTGGDTEAFF
TRBJ2-7 | . | TRBV30 | CAWSVLSGQYF
TRBJ1-1 | . | TRBV9 | CASSFDSSYTEAFF
TRBJ1-1 | TRBD1 | TRBV28 | CASSFGQGNTEAFF
TRBJ2-1 | . | TRBV7-9 | CASSSTSSYNEQFF
TRBJ2-1 | TRBD2 | TRBV13 | CASSDPSGPAYNEQFF
TRBJ2-1 | . | TRBV7-8 | CASSFVPGKYLVNEQFF
TRBJ1-5 | . | TRBV5-8 | CASSLGPTGVYSNQPQHF
TRBJ1-4 | . | TRBV9 | CASSTQGGNEKLFF
TRBJ1-2 | . | TRBV28 | CASSSPRRGKNYGYTF
TRBJ2-1 | . | TRBV6-5 | CASSYFVTGQEQFF
TRBJ2-7 | TRBD1 | TRBV4-3 | CASSPTPGQGYEQYF
TRBJ1-1 | . | TRBV7-8 | CASSLGTGGNTEAFF
TRBJ1-5 | . | TRBV19 | CASHSRSQQPQHF